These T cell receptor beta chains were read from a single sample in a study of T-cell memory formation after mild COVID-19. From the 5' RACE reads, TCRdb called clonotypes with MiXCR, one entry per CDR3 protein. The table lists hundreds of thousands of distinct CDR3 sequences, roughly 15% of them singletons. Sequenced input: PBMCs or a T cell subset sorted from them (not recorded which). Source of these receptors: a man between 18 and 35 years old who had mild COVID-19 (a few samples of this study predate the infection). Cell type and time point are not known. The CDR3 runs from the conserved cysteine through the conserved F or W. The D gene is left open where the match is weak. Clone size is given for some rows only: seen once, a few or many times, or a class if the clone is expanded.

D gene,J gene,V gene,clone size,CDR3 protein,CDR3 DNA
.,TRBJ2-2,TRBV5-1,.,CASSFEVGELFF,TGCGCCAGCAGCTTTGAAGTCGGGGAGCTGTTTTTT
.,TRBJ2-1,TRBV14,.,CASSQVSHEQFF,TGTGCCAGCAGCCAAGTCAGCCATGAGCAGTTCTTC
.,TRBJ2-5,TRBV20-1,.,CSARAWTAQETQYF,TGCAGTGCTAGGGCCTGGACAGCCCAAGAGACCCAGTACTTC
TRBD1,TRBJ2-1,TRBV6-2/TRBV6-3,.,CASSYRTGKAEQFF,TGTGCCAGCAGTTACCGGACAGGGAAGGCTGAGCAGTTCTTC
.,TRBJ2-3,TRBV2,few,CASSDRLRNTDTQYF,TGTGCCAGCAGTGATCGTTTGAGGAACACAGATACGCAGTATTTT
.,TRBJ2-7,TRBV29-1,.,CSVGTDSYEQYF,TGCAGCGTTGGGACAGACTCCTACGAGCAGTACTTC
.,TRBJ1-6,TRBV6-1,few,CASSDVGRGINYNSPLHF,TGTGCCAGCAGTGATGTCGGGAGGGGGATCAACTATAATTCACCCCTCCACTTT
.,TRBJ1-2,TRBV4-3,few,CASSLIGDLGHGYTF,TGCGCCAGCAGCCTTATCGGGGATTTGGGTCATGGCTACACCTTC
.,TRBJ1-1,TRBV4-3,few,CASSRSQRNTEAFF,TGCGCCAGCAGCCGATCCCAGAGAAACACTGAAGCTTTCTTT
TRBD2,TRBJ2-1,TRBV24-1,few,CATSDSTSPDNEQFF,TGTGCCACCAGTGATTCGACTAGCCCCGACAATGAGCAGTTCTTC
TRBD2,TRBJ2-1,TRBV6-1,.,CASSEEGGGYNEQFF,TGTGCCAGCAGTGAAGAAGGCGGGGGCTACAATGAGCAGTTCTTC
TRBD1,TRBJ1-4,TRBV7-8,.,CASSLVDRRGEKLFF,TGTGCCAGCAGCTTAGTGGACAGGCGGGGTGAAAAACTGTTTTTT
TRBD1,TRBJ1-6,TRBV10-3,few,CAISETPGQGRNSPLHF,TGTGCCATCAGTGAGACTCCGGGACAGGGACGGAATTCACCCCTCCACTTT
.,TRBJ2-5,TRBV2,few,CASKAAQETQYF,TGTGCCAGCAAGGCGGCACAAGAGACCCAGTACTTC
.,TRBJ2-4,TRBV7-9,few,CASSPPGGKNIQYF,TGTGCCAGCAGCCCTCCCGGCGGCAAAAACATTCAGTACTTC
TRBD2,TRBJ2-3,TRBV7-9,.,CASSRQRGLATDTQYF,TGTGCCAGCAGCCGACAGCGGGGTCTGGCCACAGATACGCAGTATTTT
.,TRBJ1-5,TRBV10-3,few,CAISRGDQPQHF,TGTGCCATCAGCCGGGGGGATCAGCCCCAGCATTTT
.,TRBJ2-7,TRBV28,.,CASSLGQREPYEQYF,TGTGCCAGCAGTTTAGGGCAACGGGAGCCCTACGAGCAGTACTTC
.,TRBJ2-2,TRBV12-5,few,CASGLVRENTGELFF,TGTGCTAGTGGTTTGGTACGCGAGAACACCGGGGAGCTGTTTTTT
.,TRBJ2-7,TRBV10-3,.,CAISQDHEQYF,TGTGCCATCAGCCAGGACCACGAGCAGTACTTC
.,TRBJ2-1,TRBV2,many,CASSEYRQLNNEQFF,TGTGCCAGCAGTGAATACCGACAGTTAAACAATGAGCAGTTCTTC
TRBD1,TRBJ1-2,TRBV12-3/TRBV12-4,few,CASKRGQGANYGYTF,TGTGCCAGCAAGCGGGGACAGGGAGCTAACTATGGCTACACCTTC
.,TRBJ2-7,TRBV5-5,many,CASSLTSYEQYF,TGTGCCAGCAGCCTCACCTCCTACGAGCAGTACTTC
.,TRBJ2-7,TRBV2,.,CATTGTLTYEQYF,TGTGCCACCACCGGGACACTGACCTACGAGCAGTACTTC
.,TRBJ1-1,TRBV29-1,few,CSVHSLEAFF,TGCAGCGTCCACTCCCTTGAAGCTTTCTTT
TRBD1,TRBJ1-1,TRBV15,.,CATSTKSGGTEAFF,TGTGCCACCAGCACCAAATCAGGGGGCACTGAAGCTTTCTTT
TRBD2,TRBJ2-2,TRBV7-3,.,CASSLGLADAGELFF,TGTGCCAGCAGCTTGGGACTAGCGGACGCCGGGGAGCTGTTTTTT
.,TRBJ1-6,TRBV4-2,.,CASSQDGYSYNSPLHF,TGTGCCAGCAGCCAAGATGGGTACTCCTATAATTCACCCCTCCACTTT
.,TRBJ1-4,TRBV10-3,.,CAISEPGVVGEKLFF,TGTGCCATCAGTGAACCAGGGGTTGTTGGTGAAAAACTGTTTTTT
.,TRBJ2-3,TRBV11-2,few,CASSLGGRPYLSSTDTQYF,TGTGCCAGCAGCCTGGGGGGACGCCCTTACCTCTCTAGCACAGATACGCAGTATTTT
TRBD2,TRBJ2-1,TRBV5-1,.,CASSSPPSGGHNEQFF,TGCGCCAGCAGCAGCCCGCCTAGCGGGGGACACAATGAGCAGTTCTTC
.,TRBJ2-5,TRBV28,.,CASKTGDRRQETQYF,TGTGCCAGCAAGACCGGAGACAGGAGACAAGAGACCCAGTACTTC
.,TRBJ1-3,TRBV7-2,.,CASSLTGLSGNTIYF,TGTGCCAGCAGCTTAACAGGACTCTCTGGAAACACCATATATTTT
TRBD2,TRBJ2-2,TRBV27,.,CASSKVSGEYTGELFF,TGTGCCAGCAGCAAGGTCAGCGGGGAATACACCGGGGAGCTGTTTTTT
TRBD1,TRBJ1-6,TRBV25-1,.,CASSGGQGSWNSPLHF,TGTGCCAGCAGTGGGGGACAGGGGTCTTGGAATTCACCCCTCCACTTT
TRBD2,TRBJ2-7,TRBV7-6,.,CASSPQGLAGEQYF,TGTGCCAGCAGCCCCCAAGGGCTAGCGGGGGAGCAGTACTTC
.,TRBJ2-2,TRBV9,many,CASSFAGELFF,TGTGCCAGCAGCTTTGCCGGGGAGCTGTTTTTT
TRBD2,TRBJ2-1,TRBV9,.,CASSVRGLDSGEQFF,TGTGCCAGCAGCGTAAGGGGACTAGATTCTGGTGAGCAGTTCTTC
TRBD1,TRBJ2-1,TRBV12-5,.,CASGTGQLYNEQFF,TGTGCTAGTGGCACGGGACAGTTGTACAATGAGCAGTTCTTC
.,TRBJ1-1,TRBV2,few,CASSEAPAGNTEAFF,TGTGCCAGCAGTGAAGCCCCAGCAGGGAACACTGAAGCTTTCTTT
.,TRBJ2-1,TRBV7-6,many,CASSFRDSSAREQFF,TGTGCCAGCAGCTTCCGGGACTCCTCGGCTAGAGAGCAGTTCTTC
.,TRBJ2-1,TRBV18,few,CASSLGVLGAYEQFF,TGTGCCAGCTCACTAGGCGTCCTCGGCGCCTATGAGCAGTTCTTC
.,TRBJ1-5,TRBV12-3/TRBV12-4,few,CASTLSVYSNQPQHF,TGTGCCAGCACCTTGAGCGTTTATAGCAATCAGCCCCAGCATTTT
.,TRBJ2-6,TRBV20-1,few,CSATGAHSGANVLTF,TGCAGTGCCACCGGGGCCCACTCTGGGGCCAACGTCCTGACTTTC
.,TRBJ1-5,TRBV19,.,CASHVGTLNQPQHF,TGTGCCAGCCACGTGGGGACACTCAATCAGCCCCAGCATTTT
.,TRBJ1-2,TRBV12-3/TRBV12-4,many,CASSFAAGGYTF,TGTGCCAGCAGTTTCGCGGCAGGGGGCTACACCTTC
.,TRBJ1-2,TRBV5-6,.,CASSLASREGYTF,TGTGCCAGCAGCTTGGCCTCGCGGGAGGGCTACACCTTC
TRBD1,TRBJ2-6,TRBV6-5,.,CASSYTGQGVSGANVLTF,TGTGCCAGCAGTTATACGGGACAGGGGGTTTCAGGGGCCAACGTCCTGACTTTC
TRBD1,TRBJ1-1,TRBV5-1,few,CASSLTGGVNTEAFF,TGCGCCAGCAGCTTGACAGGGGGAGTGAACACTGAAGCTTTCTTT
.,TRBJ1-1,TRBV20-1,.,CSASSGGTEAFF,TGCAGTGCTAGCTCGGGTGGTACTGAAGCTTTCTTT
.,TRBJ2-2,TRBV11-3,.,CASSYQTGRGNTGELFF,TGTGCCAGCAGCTATCAGACAGGGAGGGGGAACACCGGGGAGCTGTTTTTT
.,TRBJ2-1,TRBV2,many,CASSEPLNQRQFF,TGTGCCAGCAGTGAACCGCTAAATCAGAGGCAGTTCTTC
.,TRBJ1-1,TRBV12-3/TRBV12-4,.,CASSNYLGLNTEAFF,TGTGCCAGCAGCAATTACCTGGGATTGAACACTGAAGCTTTCTTT
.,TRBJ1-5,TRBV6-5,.,CASGSTGSNQPQHF,TGTGCCAGCGGCTCAACAGGGAGCAATCAGCCCCAGCATTTT